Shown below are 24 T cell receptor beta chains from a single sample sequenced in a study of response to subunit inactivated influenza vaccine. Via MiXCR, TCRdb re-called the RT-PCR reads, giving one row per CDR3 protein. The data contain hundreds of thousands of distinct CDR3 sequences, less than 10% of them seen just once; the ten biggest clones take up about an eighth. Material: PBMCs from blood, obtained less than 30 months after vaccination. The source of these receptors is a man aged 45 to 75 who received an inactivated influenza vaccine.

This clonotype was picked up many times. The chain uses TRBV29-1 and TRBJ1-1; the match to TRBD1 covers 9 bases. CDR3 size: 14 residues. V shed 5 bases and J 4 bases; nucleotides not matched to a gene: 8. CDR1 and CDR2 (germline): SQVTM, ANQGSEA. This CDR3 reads CSVRTGVGSTEAFF. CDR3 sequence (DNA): TGCAGCGTTCGGACAGGGGTGGGGAGCACTGAAGCTTTCTTT. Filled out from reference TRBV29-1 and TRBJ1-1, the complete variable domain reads SAVISQKPSRDICQRGTSLTIQCQVDSQVTMMFWYRQQPGQSLTLIATANQGSEATYESGFVIDKFPISRPNLTFSTLTVSNMSPEDSSIYLCSVRTGVGSTEAFFGQGTRLTVV.

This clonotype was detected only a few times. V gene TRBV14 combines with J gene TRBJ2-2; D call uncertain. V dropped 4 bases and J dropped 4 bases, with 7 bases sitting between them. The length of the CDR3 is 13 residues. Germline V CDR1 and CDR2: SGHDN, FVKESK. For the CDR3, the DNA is TGTGCCAGCAGCCCCCTAAGCACCGGGGAGCTGTTTTTT. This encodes CASSPLSTGELFF.

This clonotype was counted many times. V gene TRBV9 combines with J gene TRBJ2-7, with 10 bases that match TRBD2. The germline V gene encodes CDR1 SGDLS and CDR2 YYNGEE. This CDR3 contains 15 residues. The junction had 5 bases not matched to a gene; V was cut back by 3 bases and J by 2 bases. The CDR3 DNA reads TGTGCCAGCAGCGAGGCCGGGACTAGCGCCTACGAGCAGTACTTC. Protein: CASSEAGTSAYEQYF. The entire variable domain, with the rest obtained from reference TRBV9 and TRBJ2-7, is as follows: DSGVTQTPKHLITATGQRVTLRCSPRSGDLSVYWYQQSLDQGLQFLIQYYNGEERAKGNILERFSAQQFPDLHSELNLSSLELGDSALYFCASSEAGTSAYEQYFGPGTRLTVT.

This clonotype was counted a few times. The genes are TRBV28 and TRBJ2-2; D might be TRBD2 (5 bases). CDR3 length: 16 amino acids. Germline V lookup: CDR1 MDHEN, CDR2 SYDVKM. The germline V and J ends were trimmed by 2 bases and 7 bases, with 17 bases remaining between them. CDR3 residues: CASSLLFSAIGGELFF. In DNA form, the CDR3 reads TGTGCCAGCAGTTTACTTTTTAGCGCAATTGGCGGGGAGCTGTTTTTT.

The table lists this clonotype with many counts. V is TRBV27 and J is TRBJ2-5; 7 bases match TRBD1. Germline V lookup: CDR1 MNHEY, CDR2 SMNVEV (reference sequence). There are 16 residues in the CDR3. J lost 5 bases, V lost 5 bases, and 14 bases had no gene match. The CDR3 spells CASSTIPTGPPETQYF. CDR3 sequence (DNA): TGTGCCAGCAGTACCATCCCGACAGGGCCGCCTGAGACCCAGTACTTC.

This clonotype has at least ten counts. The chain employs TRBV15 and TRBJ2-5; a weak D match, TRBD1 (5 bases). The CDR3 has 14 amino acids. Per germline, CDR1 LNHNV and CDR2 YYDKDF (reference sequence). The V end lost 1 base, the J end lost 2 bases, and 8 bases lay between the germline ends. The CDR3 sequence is CATSRGRTQETQYF. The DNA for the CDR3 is TGTGCCACCAGCAGAGGACGGACACAAGAGACCCAGTACTTC.

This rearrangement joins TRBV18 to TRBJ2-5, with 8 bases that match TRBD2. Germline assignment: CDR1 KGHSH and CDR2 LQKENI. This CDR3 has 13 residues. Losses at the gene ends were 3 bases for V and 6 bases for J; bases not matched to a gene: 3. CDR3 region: CASSPTSEKTQYF. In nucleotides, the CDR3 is TGTGCCAGCTCACCGACTAGCGAAAAGACCCAGTACTTC.

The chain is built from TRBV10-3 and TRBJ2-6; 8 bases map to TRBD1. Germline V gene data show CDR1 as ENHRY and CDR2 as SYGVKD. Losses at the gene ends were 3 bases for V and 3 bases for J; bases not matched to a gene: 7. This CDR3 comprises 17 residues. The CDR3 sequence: CAISDWPGGGGANVLTF. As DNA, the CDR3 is TGTGCCATCAGTGATTGGCCAGGGGGCGGTGGGGCCAACGTCCTGACTTTC.

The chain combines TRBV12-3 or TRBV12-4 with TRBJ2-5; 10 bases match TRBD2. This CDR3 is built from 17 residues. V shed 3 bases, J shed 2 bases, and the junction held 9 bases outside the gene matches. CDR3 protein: CASSFFGLAVLQETQYF. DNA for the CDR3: TGTGCCAGCAGTTTTTTCGGACTAGCGGTCCTTCAAGAGACCCAGTACTTC.

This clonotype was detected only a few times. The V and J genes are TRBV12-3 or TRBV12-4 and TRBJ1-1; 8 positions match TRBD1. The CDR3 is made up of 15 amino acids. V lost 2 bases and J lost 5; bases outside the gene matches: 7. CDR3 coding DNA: TGTGCCAGCAGTTTACTACAGGGGGTGAGGACTGAAGCTTTCTTT. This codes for CASSLLQGVRTEAFF.

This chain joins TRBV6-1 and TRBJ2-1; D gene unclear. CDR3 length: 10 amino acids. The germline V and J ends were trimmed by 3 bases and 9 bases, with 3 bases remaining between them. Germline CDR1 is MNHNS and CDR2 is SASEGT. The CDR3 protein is CASSEVEQFF. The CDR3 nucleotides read TGTGCCAGCAGTGAGGTTGAGCAGTTCTTC.

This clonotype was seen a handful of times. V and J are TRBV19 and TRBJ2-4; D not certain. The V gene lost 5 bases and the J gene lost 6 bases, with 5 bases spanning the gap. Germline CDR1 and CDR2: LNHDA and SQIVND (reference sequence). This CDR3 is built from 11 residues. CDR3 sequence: CASSAGNIQYF. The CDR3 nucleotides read TGTGCCAGTAGTGCCGGAAACATTCAGTACTTC.

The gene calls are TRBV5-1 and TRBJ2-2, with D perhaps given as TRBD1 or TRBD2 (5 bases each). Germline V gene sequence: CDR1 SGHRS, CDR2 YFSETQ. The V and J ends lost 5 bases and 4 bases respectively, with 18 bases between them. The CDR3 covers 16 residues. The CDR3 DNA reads TGCGCCAGCAGGCCGGACACCGGCCGGGGCACCGGGGAGCTGTTTTTT. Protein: CASRPDTGRGTGELFF.

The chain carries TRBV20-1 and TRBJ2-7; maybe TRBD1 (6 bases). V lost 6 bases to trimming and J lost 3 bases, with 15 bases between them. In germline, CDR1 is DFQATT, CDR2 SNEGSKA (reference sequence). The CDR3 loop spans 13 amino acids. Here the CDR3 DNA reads TGCAGTGCCCCCGGGACAATTCTCTACGAGCAGTACTTC. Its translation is CSAPGTILYEQYF.

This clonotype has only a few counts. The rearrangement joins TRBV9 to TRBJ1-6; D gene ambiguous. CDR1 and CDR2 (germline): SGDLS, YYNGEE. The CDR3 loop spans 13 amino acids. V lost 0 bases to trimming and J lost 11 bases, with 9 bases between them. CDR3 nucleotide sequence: TGTGCCAGCAGCGTAGGCCAGCAACCACCCCTCCACTTT. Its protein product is CASSVGQQPPLHF.

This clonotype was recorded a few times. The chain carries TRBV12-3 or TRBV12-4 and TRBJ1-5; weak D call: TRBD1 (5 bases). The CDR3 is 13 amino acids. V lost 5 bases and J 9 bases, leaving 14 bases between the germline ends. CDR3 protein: CASSPSPGGPQHF. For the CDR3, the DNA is TGTGCCAGCAGTCCCAGTCCTGGGGGGCCCCAGCATTTT.

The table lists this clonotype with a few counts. The CDR3 here is CASSDPARGGVKDTQYF. CDR3 nucleotide sequence: TGCGCCAGCAGTGACCCCGCACGTGGGGGAGTCAAAGATACGCAGTATTTT. The J gene is TRBJ2-3, the V gene TRBV10-2; either TRBD1 or TRBD2 may fit D (5 bases each). V lost 3 bases and J 5 bases, leaving 21 bases between the germline ends. The length of the CDR3 is 17 residues. CDR1 WSHSY and CDR2 SAAADI come from the germline V gene.

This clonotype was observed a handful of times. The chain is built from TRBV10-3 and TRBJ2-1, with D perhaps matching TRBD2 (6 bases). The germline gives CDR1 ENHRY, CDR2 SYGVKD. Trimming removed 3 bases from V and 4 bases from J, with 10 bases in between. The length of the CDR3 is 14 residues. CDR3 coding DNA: TGTGCCATCAGTGAACGGGACTCGTACAATGAGCAGTTCTTC. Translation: CAISERDSYNEQFF.

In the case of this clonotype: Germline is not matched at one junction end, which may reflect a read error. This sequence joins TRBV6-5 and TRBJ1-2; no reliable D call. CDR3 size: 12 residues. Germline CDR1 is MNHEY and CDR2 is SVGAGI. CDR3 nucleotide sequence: TGTGCCAGCAATTACCTTAACTATGGCTACACCTTC. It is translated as CASNYLNYGYTF.

CDR3 DNA: TGTGCCAGCAGCTCCGGGACTAGCGGGGTGCGCATTCAGTACTTC. Protein sequence: CASSSGTSGVRIQYF. V gene TRBV28 combines with J gene TRBJ2-4; 13 bases fit TRBD2. This CDR3 region has 15 residues. Germline lookup yields CDR1 MDHEN and CDR2 SYDVKM. J lost 9 bases, V lost 6 bases, and 8 bases had no gene match.

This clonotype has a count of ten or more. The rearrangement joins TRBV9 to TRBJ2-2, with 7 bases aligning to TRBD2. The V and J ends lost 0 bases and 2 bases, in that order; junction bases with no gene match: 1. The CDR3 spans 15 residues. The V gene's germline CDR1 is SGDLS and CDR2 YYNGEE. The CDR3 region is CASSVGGLNTGELFF. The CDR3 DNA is TGTGCCAGCAGCGTAGGGGGACTAAACACCGGGGAGCTGTTTTTT.

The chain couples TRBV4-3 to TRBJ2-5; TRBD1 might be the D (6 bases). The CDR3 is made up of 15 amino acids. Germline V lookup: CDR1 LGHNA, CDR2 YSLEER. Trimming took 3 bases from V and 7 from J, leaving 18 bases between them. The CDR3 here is CASSHERTEAGTQYF. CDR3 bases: TGCGCCAGCAGCCACGAAAGGACAGAGGCTGGGACCCAGTACTTC.

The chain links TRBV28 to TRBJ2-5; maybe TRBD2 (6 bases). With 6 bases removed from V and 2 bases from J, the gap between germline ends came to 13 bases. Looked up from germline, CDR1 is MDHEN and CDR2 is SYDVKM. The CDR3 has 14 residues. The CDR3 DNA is TGTGCCAGCAGCCAACTGCGGGAACAAGAGACCCAGTACTTC. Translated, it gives CASSQLREQETQYF.

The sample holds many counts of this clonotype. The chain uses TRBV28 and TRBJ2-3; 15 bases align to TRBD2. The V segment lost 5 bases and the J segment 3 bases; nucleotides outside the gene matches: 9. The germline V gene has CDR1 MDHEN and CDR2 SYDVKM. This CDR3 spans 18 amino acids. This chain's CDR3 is CASSGTSGGPYRTDTQYF. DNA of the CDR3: TGTGCCAGCAGTGGGACTAGCGGGGGGCCATATCGGACAGATACGCAGTATTTT.